This T cell receptor (beta chain) was observed in a study of blood T cell repertoires in COVID-19 (TCRdb year 2020). In terms of the full investigation: The collaborator samples originated in the United States, Italy and Spain and spanned the acute and convalescent phases of COVID-19. The material from the prospective study consisted of cDNA or gDNA derived from T cells, B-cell-depleted T cells, or PBMCs. The dataset comprised deeply sampled blood TCRbeta repertoires from subjects exposed to, actively infected with, or recovered from COVID-19. The repertoires were released in a freely available public database meant as a resource for research on the immune response to SARS-CoV-2. Samples were obtained from the ongoing ImmuneRACE study (first 160 participants) and from 1,254 subjects provided by 6 global collaborators. The sample metadata nearly always contained a de-identified subject ID, COVID-19 status, age in years and sex. Where available, HLA class I and class II types were obtained from metadata supplied by the sample provider rather than from assay-based typing.

In the prospective study, participants were about 18 to 100 years old, resided in about two dozen geographic areas of the United States, and were enrolled through a virtual design. In the prospective study, cohorts were assigned on the basis of participant-reported clinical history obtained from a screening survey and a study questionnaire. Recovered participants in ImmuneRACE Cohort 3 were defined by two consecutive negative NP/OP PCR tests, clearance by a healthcare professional, or resolution of symptoms. In the prospective study, mobile phlebotomists collected whole blood, serum and a nasopharyngeal or oropharyngeal swab from each participant. Over a roughly two-month period, participants in the prospective study had the option of providing additional blood draws and questionnaires. Blood samples from the prospective study were shipped frozen or at room temperature prior to DNA extraction.

CDR1 SGHNT and CDR2 YENEEA were looked up in the germline V gene. The CDR3 runs 15 amino acids, cysteine and phenylalanine included. This entry keeps only the CDR3 DNA: 45 bases, framed from base 1. V lost 0 bases and J lost 2 bases; the stretch between them is 11 bases long. TCRbeta CDR3 regions were amplified from genomic DNA by means of the immunoSEQ Assay, a bias-controlled multiplex PCR. Regarding the original processing steps: Nucleated cell counts per sample were estimated from amplification of reference gene primers within the assay. To quantify the absolute abundance of each unique TCRbeta CDR3 rearrangement, sequence reads were collapsed and filtered. For each sample, productive Simpson clonality was calculated as the square root of Simpson's diversity index over productive rearrangements. TCRdb provides this immuneACCESS table in a form limited to in-frame rearrangements. Some clones are lacking; in checked studies, under half of them reflect an unresolved V gene, and why the rest are absent is not known. That table is the source of V, J and clone size, and D and trimming were worked out from the DNA. The sample table shows roughly 200,000 clones, and approximately 81% are seen once. The top ten hold around a sixth of the sample.

The full study reports these points: The amount of clinical and demographic metadata varied by source and participant and was provided uncurated.

Turning to this clone: The specificity of this receptor is unknown. The sample holds no much larger clone one base away, and base qualities are not on file.

This chain is built from TRBV11-3 and TRBJ2-7, and the D gene may be TRBD2, 6 bases matching. The sample was PBMCs or T cells enriched from blood (not recorded which). The receptor's source is a middle-aged man who had recovered from COVID-19. The nucleotide sequence is TGTGCCAGCAGCTTAGAGAAAGGACTAACCTACGAGCAGTACTTC. This yields the protein CASSLEKGLTYEQYF. Joined to the reference TRBV11-3 and TRBJ2-7 proteins, this CDR3 gives the full variable domain: EAGVVQSPRYKIIEKKQPVAFWCNPISGHNTLYWYLQNLGQGPELLIRYENEEAVDDSQLPKDRFSAERLKGVDSTLKIQPAELGDSAVYLCASSLEKGLTYEQYFGPGTRLTVT.